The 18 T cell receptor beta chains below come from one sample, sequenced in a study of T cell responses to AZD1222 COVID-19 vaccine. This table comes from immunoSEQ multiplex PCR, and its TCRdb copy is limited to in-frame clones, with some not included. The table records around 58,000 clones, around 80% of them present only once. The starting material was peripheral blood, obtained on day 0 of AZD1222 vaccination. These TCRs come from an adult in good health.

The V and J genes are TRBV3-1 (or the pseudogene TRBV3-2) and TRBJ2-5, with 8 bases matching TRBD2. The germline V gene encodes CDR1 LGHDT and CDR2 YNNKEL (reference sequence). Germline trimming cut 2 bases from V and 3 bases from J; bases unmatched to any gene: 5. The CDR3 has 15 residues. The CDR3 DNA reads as TGTGCCAGCAGCCAAACGGGGGGGATGGAAGAGACCCAGTACTTC. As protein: CASSQTGGMEETQYF.

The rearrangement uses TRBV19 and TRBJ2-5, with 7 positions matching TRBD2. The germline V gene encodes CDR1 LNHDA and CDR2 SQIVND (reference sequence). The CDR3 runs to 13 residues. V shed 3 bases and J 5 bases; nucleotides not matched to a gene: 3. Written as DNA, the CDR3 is TGTGCCAGTAGTATGGCGGGAGCGGAGACCCAGTACTTC. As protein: CASSMAGAETQYF. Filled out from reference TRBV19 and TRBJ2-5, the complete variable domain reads DGGITQSPKYLFRKEGQNVTLSCEQNLNHDAMYWYRQDPGQGLRLIYYSQIVNDFQKGDIAEGYSVSREKKESFPLTVTSAQKNPTAFYLCASSMAGAETQYFGPGTRLLVL.

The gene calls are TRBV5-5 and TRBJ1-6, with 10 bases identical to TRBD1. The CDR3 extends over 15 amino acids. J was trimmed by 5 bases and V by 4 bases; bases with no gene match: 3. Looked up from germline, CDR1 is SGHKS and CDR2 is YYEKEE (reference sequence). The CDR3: CASSEGQGNNSPLHF. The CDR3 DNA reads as TGTGCCAGCAGCGAGGGACAGGGGAATAATTCACCCCTCCACTTT. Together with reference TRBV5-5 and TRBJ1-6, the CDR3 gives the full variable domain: DAGVTQSPTHLIKTRGQQVTLRCSPISGHKSVSWYQQVLGQGPQFIFQYYEKEERGRGNFPDRFSARQFPNYSSELNVNALLLGDSALYLCASSEGQGNNSPLHFGNGTRLTVT.

The CDR3 here is CASFSNTEAFF. CDR3 bases: TGTGCCAGCTTCTCTAACACTGAAGCTTTCTTT. V usage is TRBV28 and J usage is TRBJ1-1; D gene ambiguous. V dropped 8 bases and J dropped 2 bases, with 6 bases sitting between them. Germline V gene data show CDR1 as MDHEN and CDR2 as SYDVKM. The CDR3 is made up of 11 amino acids.

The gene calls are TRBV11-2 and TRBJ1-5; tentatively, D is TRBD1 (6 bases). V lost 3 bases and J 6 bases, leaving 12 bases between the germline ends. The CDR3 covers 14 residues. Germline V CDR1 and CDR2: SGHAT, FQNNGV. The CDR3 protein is CASSFSGETQPQHF. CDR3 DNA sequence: TGTGCCAGCAGCTTCTCAGGGGAGACTCAGCCCCAGCATTTT.

Here the CDR3 reads CATSRATPGLAGDYEQYF. The CDR3 DNA reads as TGTGCCACCAGCAGAGCCACCCCGGGACTAGCGGGAGACTACGAGCAGTACTTC. The V gene is TRBV15, the J gene TRBJ2-7; 14 nucleotides match TRBD2. Trimming at V came to 1 base and at J to 3 bases, leaving 8 bases not matched to a gene. The CDR3 length is 18 residues. The germline gives CDR1 LNHNV, CDR2 YYDKDF (reference sequence).

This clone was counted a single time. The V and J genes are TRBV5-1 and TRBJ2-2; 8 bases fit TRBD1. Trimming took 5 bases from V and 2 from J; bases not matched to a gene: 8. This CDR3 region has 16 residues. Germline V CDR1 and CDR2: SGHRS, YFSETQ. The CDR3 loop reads CASSYNGQGNTGELFF. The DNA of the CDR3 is TGCGCCAGCAGTTACAATGGACAGGGCAACACCGGGGAGCTGTTTTTT.

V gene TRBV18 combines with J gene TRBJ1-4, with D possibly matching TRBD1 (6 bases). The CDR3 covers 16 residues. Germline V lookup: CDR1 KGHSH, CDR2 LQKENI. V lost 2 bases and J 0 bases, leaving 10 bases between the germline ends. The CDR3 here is CASSPDRTTTNEKLFF. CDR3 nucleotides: TGTGCCAGCTCACCAGACAGGACTACAACTAATGAAAAACTGTTTTTT.

The CDR3 reads CASGGNSPSSEKLFF. The CDR3 DNA follows: TGTGCCAGCGGGGGAAATTCACCTTCCAGTGAAAAACTGTTTTTT. The V gene is TRBV2, the J gene TRBJ1-4; D is possibly TRBD1 (5 bases). Between the trimmed V and J ends, which lost 8 bases and 7 bases, there was a span of 20 bases. This CDR3 contains 15 residues. Germline V gene data show CDR1 as SNHLY and CDR2 as FYNNEI.

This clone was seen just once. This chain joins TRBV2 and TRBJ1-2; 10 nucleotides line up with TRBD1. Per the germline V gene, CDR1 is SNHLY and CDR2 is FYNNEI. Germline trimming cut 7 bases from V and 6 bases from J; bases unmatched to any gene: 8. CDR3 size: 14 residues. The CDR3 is CASNPTGGSDGYTF. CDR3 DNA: TGTGCCAGCAACCCGACAGGGGGCTCTGATGGCTACACCTTC.

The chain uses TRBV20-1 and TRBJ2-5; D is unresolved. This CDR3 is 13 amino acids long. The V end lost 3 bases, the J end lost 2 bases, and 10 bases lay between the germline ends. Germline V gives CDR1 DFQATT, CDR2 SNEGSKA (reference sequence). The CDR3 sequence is CSASSHLQETQYF. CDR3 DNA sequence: TGCAGTGCTAGTTCCCACCTACAAGAGACCCAGTACTTC.

CDR3 sequence reads: CASSNTGTAGTEAFF. CDR3 in DNA: TGCGCCAGCAGCAACACCGGGACCGCCGGGACTGAAGCTTTCTTT. This chain connects TRBV5-1 to TRBJ1-1; D possibly corresponds to TRBD1 (5 bases). This CDR3 region has 15 residues. Deletions cut 4 bases from V and 5 bases from J, with 18 bases between. CDR1 and CDR2 from the germline V gene are SGHRS and YFSETQ.

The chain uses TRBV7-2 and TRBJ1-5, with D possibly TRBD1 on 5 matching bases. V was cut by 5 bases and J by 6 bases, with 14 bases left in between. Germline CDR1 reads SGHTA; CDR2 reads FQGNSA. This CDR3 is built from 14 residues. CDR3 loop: CASSLGVGGQPQHF. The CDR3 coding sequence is TGTGCCAGCAGCCTTGGGGTGGGGGGTCAGCCCCAGCATTTT. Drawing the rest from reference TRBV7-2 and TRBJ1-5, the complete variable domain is GAGVSQSPSNKVTEKGKDVELRCDPISGHTALYWYRQSLGQGLEFLIYFQGNSAPDKSGLPSDRFSAERTGGSVSTLTIQRTQQEDSAVYLCASSLGVGGQPQHFGDGTRLSIL.

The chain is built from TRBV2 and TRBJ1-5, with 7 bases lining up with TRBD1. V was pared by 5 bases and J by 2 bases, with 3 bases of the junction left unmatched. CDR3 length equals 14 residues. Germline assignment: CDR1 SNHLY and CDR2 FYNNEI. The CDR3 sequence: CASSRDSRNQPQHF. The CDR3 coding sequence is TGTGCCAGCAGTCGGGACAGCCGCAATCAGCCCCAGCATTTT.

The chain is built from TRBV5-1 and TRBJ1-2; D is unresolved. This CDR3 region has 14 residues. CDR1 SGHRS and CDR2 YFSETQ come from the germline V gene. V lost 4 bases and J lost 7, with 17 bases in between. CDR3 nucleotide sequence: TGCGCCAGCAGCCTCAATGGGGATTTAGGTGGCTACACCTTC. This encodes CASSLNGDLGGYTF.

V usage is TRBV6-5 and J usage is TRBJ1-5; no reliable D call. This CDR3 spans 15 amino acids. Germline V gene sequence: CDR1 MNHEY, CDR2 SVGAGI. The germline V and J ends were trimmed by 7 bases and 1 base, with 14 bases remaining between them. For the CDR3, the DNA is TGTGCCAGCATACTTAGTCTCGGGAGCAATCAGCCCCAGCATTTT. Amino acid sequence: CASILSLGSNQPQHF.

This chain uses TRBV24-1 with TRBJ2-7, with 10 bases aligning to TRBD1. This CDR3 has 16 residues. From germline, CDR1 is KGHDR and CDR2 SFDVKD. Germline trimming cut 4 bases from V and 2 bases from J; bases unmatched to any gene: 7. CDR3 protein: CATSDSDRGRPYEQYF. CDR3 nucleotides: TGTGCCACCAGTGACTCAGACAGGGGGCGCCCCTACGAGCAGTACTTC.

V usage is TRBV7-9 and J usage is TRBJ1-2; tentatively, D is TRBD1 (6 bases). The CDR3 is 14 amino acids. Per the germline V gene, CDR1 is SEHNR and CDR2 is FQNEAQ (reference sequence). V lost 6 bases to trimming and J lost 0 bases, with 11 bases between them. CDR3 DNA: TGTGCCAGCAGTCTACAGGGAGCTAACTATGGCTACACCTTC. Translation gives CASSLQGANYGYTF.